A selection of T cell receptor beta chains follows, all from one sample in a study of Ad26.COV2.S vaccination and SARS-CoV-2 variants. Assay: immunoSEQ multiplex PCR; the TCRdb copy retains only in-frame clones and omits some. The sample lists about 390,000 clones; approximately 86% were seen once. The source material was peripheral blood, sampled in a trial of Ad26.COV2.S vaccine versus placebo. The receptors here all came from a person between 18 and 59 years old who received the Ad26.COV2.S COVID-19 vaccine or a placebo. CDR3s include the opening cysteine and the closing phenylalanine or tryptophan. The order of the fields is D gene, V gene, CDR3 protein. D genes are given only for firm matches.

D gene: NA
V gene: TRBV6-1
CDR3 protein: CASSDTGTRDAEQYF

D gene: NA
V gene: TRBV4-1
CDR3 protein: CASSQGRLGTNNSPLHF

D gene: NA
V gene: TRBV11-2
CDR3 protein: CASSLVRAPYEQYF

D gene: TRBD1
V gene: TRBV7-2
CDR3 protein: CASSYRTGTDYEQYF

D gene: TRBD1
V gene: TRBV28
CDR3 protein: CASSGTGGWNEQFF

D gene: NA
V gene: TRBV29-1
CDR3 protein: CSVVGSTDTQYF

D gene: NA
V gene: TRBV9
CDR3 protein: CASAAPDRGPQYF

D gene: TRBD1
V gene: TRBV6-5
CDR3 protein: CASSQGAGEAFF

D gene: TRBD1
V gene: TRBV5-1
CDR3 protein: CASSGQGESYEQYF

D gene: TRBD1
V gene: TRBV10-2
CDR3 protein: CASSVDRGNGYTF

D gene: NA
V gene: TRBV4-1
CDR3 protein: CASSQVVVDNYGYTF

D gene: TRBD1
V gene: TRBV27
CDR3 protein: CASSFDRGVTDTQYF

D gene: NA
V gene: TRBV10-3
CDR3 protein: CAISRLAGLETQYF

D gene: TRBD1
V gene: TRBV6-2/TRBV6-3
CDR3 protein: CASSYSLGQGARTDTQYF

D gene: NA
V gene: TRBV19
CDR3 protein: CASSIRGRSNYGYTF

D gene: TRBD2
V gene: TRBV18
CDR3 protein: CASSPGPRGGNIQYF

D gene: TRBD1
V gene: TRBV19
CDR3 protein: CASATVDRVDGNTIYF

D gene: NA
V gene: TRBV4-2
CDR3 protein: CASSQDLWRSDVEQYF

D gene: TRBD2
V gene: TRBV20-1
CDR3 protein: CSASSPTSMVPDTQYF

D gene: NA
V gene: TRBV6-5
CDR3 protein: CASIWGQATGGYTF

D gene: NA
V gene: TRBV5-4
CDR3 protein: CASSTHNEQFF

D gene: TRBD2
V gene: TRBV11-2
CDR3 protein: CASSFGRGGTDTQYF

D gene: TRBD2
V gene: TRBV18
CDR3 protein: CASSPRPGGEQYF

D gene: NA
V gene: TRBV2
CDR3 protein: CASSDRRATEAFF

D gene: TRBD2
V gene: TRBV2
CDR3 protein: CASLGAGGPGETQYF

D gene: NA
V gene: TRBV18
CDR3 protein: CASSPGGAPQETQYF

D gene: NA
V gene: TRBV3-1/TRBV3-2
CDR3 protein: CASSQEARAFADTQYF

D gene: NA
V gene: TRBV3-1/TRBV3-2
CDR3 protein: CASSQNTGNYGYTF

D gene: NA
V gene: TRBV7-2
CDR3 protein: CASSLGRANEQFF

D gene: TRBD2
V gene: TRBV27
CDR3 protein: CASMGTSGGRGGREQFF

D gene: NA
V gene: TRBV6-5
CDR3 protein: CASSYDSSTNEKLFF

D gene: NA
V gene: TRBV6-6
CDR3 protein: CATSVWSGESEAFF

D gene: NA
V gene: TRBV7-4
CDR3 protein: CASSFGRYGYTF

D gene: NA
V gene: TRBV27
CDR3 protein: CASSQSWSSNQPQHF

D gene: NA
V gene: TRBV23-1
CDR3 protein: CAPAKTGTFPMNTEAFF

D gene: TRBD2
V gene: TRBV19
CDR3 protein: CARHLAGPSYNEQFF

D gene: TRBD1
V gene: TRBV4-1
CDR3 protein: CASSQQTTGRYEQYF

D gene: TRBD1
V gene: TRBV29-1
CDR3 protein: CSVLLLRQGPAYNEQFF

D gene: TRBD2
V gene: TRBV6-4
CDR3 protein: CASSDSWGSSGGTYNEQFF

D gene: NA
V gene: TRBV21-1
CDR3 protein: CASSKAGRWGETQYF

D gene: TRBD1
V gene: TRBV7-6
CDR3 protein: CASSLGPGTGTHEQYF

D gene: NA
V gene: TRBV30
CDR3 protein: CAINAGQSMNYGYTF

D gene: NA
V gene: TRBV4-1
CDR3 protein: CASSQHSSGNTGELFF

D gene: NA
V gene: TRBV7-9
CDR3 protein: CASSLTAGYTF

D gene: NA
V gene: TRBV5-1
CDR3 protein: CASKGSGNQPQHF

D gene: TRBD1
V gene: TRBV3-1/TRBV3-2
CDR3 protein: CASSQGGGGGTEAFF

D gene: NA
V gene: TRBV10-2
CDR3 protein: CASSEHVNQPQHF

D gene: NA
V gene: TRBV19
CDR3 protein: CASSAPWGQGNNQPQHF

D gene: TRBD2
V gene: TRBV6-4
CDR3 protein: CASSDSQRGVDEQFF

D gene: NA
V gene: TRBV5-1
CDR3 protein: CASCPVQGCTEAFF